Listed here is a single TCR beta chain. What antigen it recognizes has not been identified. Base qualities are not recorded, but no much larger clone differs from it by a single base. Read against the paper, the sample's time point label means: sample taken at primary tumor resection. Samples were obtained from 72 patients with early-stage, untreated non-small cell lung cancer from the lung TRACERx cohort. For TCR sequencing, whole RNA was extracted from tumor and nontumor lung tissue, or from cryopreserved PBMC samples, and no cell sorting was done. Only patients with enough RNA available from two or more tumor regions were chosen for TCR sequencing. Before selection, tumor and adjacent nontumor lung specimens were reviewed by a lung pathologist. V loses 6 bases at its end and J loses 3 bases; junction bases beyond the gene matches: 4. The CDR3 holds 14 amino acids from the cysteine to the phenylalanine. Here the CDR3 DNA is all that survives: 42 bases in frame from base 1. Looking up the germline V gene yields CDR1 SNHLY and CDR2 FYNNEI.

These data are taken from a study of spatial heterogeneity in lung cancer (dated by TCRdb to between 2018 and 2021). Broadly, across the study: Beta-chain transcripts were consistently detected in greater numbers than alpha-chain transcripts, which likely reflects a higher abundance of beta-chain transcripts. In tumor regions, TCR transcript counts showed a strong correlation with a T cell transcriptional module score from matched bulk RNA-seq. In the raw uncorrected reads, each unique combination of TCR and UMI appeared more than ten times on average. TCR alpha and beta repertoires were quantitatively compared across multiple tumor regions, matched nontumor lung and blood in non-small cell lung cancer. TCR repertoire features were related to nonsynonymous mutation counts determined by whole-exome sequencing of tumor tissue. Both alpha and beta chains were TCR-sequenced in samples taken at surgery, namely 220 tumor regions, approximately 63 matched nontumor lung samples and 45 to 60 PBMC samples. The full study reports these points: TCR-seq coverage of tumor T cells was estimated to be only around 7.3% for alpha chains and more than 11% for beta chains. The count of ubiquitous expanded TCRs correlated with the count of ubiquitous nonsynonymous mutations, and the count of regional expanded TCRs correlated with the count of regional nonsynonymous mutations. The tumor nonsynonymous mutation count correlated with the number of expanded alpha and beta TCRs within the tumor. Additional single-cell paired TCR alpha and beta sequencing was considered necessary to confirm, at a functional level, the hypothesis that regional TCRs recognize regional mutations.

The library relied on 5' RACE. Sequencing was performed on a NextSeq 500. To allow correction of PCR and sequencing errors, the TCR library protocol tagged every TCR cDNA molecule with a unique molecular identifier. The authors' analysis ran thus. TCR identification, UMI-based error correction and CDR3 extraction were performed with Decombinator tools. Expanded TCRs were defined as those above a frequency of 2 per 1,000, corresponding to the top 1% of the tumor frequency distribution. Expanded tumor TCRs statistically deemed absent (corrected P<0.05) from at least one tumor region were classed as regional, and all other expanded tumor TCRs were classed as ubiquitous. Renyi diversity was calculated using the R vegan package after each repertoire was subsampled 100 times to 5,000 TCRs. To build CDR3 similarity networks, amino acid triplet string-kernel similarity was used, and CDR3s were connected when their pairwise similarity was above 0.82. Using fastp trimming at Q25 and MiXCR clonotype assembly, TCRdb reanalyzed the public sequencing data and kept in-frame beta chains. CDR3 protein duplicates are merged, each entry listing the most common genes and DNA. TCRdb's processing, not the study's, gives the V and J calls here. Recorded for this sample are about 7,900 distinct CDR3 sequences; over 6.5% of them occurred a single time. Jointly, the top ten make up about a sixth of the sample.

The sample in question was lung tumor tissue, obtained at surgery. This clonotype was obtained from a female donor with early-stage non-small cell lung cancer. The chain joins TRBV2 to TRBJ2-1; 8 junctional bases match TRBD2. The CDR3 protein sequence reads: CASRERGFYNEQFF. At the DNA level, the sequence is TGTGCCAGCAGGGAGCGGGGGTTCTACAATGAGCAGTTCTTC.